This entry concerns a single T cell receptor beta chain. This clone has more than one count but fewer than ten. What this receptor recognizes is not known. Base qualities are missing; no much larger clone stands one base away. TCRbeta CDR3 regions were amplified from genomic DNA using the immunoSEQ Assay, a bias-controlled multiplex PCR. In the source study's methods: The number of nucleated cells in each sample was estimated by amplification of reference gene primers within the assay. Sequence reads were collapsed and filtered to measure the absolute abundance of every unique TCRbeta CDR3 rearrangement. For each sample, productive Simpson clonality was calculated as the square root of Simpson's diversity index over productive rearrangements. Imported from immuneACCESS, the table was reduced by TCRdb to in-frame sequences with V and J called. These copies leave out some clones; in studies compared against another copy, an unresolved V gene accounts for under half, and the cause of the remainder is not known. V and J calls and clone size follow that table, whereas D and trimming were derived from the DNA. For this sample there are 100,000 to 150,000 clones; 85% appear just once. Of the sample, about 6.9% is held by the ten largest clones.

The collaborating institutions used their own protocols to collect whole blood in K2EDTA tubes. Collaborator samples were shipped for TCRbeta analysis as frozen whole blood, isolated PBMCs, or DNA extracted from either sample type. CDR3 length: 15 amino acids, cysteine to phenylalanine. Only CDR3 DNA is held: 45 bases, read in frame from base 1. The germline V gene supplies CDR1 SGHDN and CDR2 FVKESK. V lost 1 base and J lost 1 base; the stretch between them is 10 bases long. This sample was included in a study of blood T cell repertoires in COVID-19 (dated by TCRdb to 2018 to 2021). Study-level background: Samples from collaborators originated in the United States, Italy and Spain and spanned both the acute and convalescent phases of COVID-19. The prospective study material was composed of cDNA or gDNA derived from T cells, B-cell-depleted T cells, or PBMCs. Subjects who had been exposed to COVID-19, were actively infected with it, or had recovered from it provided the deeply sampled blood TCRbeta repertoires that made up the dataset. The repertoires were released in a freely available public database intended as a resource for research on the immune response to SARS-CoV-2. The samples were drawn from the first 160 participants of the ongoing ImmuneRACE study and from 1,200 or so subjects provided by 6 global collaborators. Sample metadata almost always included a de-identified subject ID, COVID-19 status, age in years and sex. Where HLA class I and class II types were available, the types were taken from metadata supplied by the sample provider, not from assay-based typing.

General findings and caveats noted by the study authors: How much clinical and demographic metadata was included differed by source and by participant, and the metadata was provided uncurated.

In this chain, TRBV14 is recombined with TRBJ1-1; matching of 5 bases hints at TRBD1 as the D gene. The sequenced sample was peripheral blood. This TCR derives from a man aged 80 or over with active or convalescent COVID-19. The nucleotide sequence is TGTGCCAGCAGCCAAGTTGCGGGGGGGAACACTGAAGCTTTCTTT. Translated, this gives CASSQVAGGNTEAFF.